The sample holds a few counts of the clone carrying this T cell receptor (beta chain). The antigen remains undetermined. Unique molecular identifiers were used in preparing the TCRbeta library. TCRdb used MiXCR to reprocess the PCR reads, holding one entry per CDR3 protein. The sample shows 500,000 to 650,000 distinct CDR3 sequences, 10% to 15% of them seen only once. The data derive from a study of T-cell reconstitution after alpha-beta-depleted transplantation in children. Germline CDR1 reads MDHEN; CDR2 reads SYDVKM. Trimming stripped 5 bases from V and 0 bases from J, with 17 bases between. This CDR3 is 16 amino acids long. Study findings and constraints: There were reportedly several hundred expanded graft clones from which alpha-beta T cells came about two months after transplant. T-cell counts and diversity at one year post-transplant came mainly from newly produced T cells. Surviving recipient T cells and thymic progenitors produced the high day-60 TCRbeta diversity seen in some patients.

The source of this sequence is a male patient aged 5 to 17 who had a stem cell transplant for acute myeloid leukemia, so the T cells may come from the graft donor. The input for sequencing was PBMCs, mostly from graft donor cells, taken 360 days after TCRalphabeta/CD19-depleted stem cell transplant. The V gene is TRBV28, the J gene TRBJ2-7; D could derive from TRBD1 or TRBD2 (5 bases each). In nucleotides, the CDR3 is TGTGCCAGCAGTGCACTAGACAGCGTGTACTCCTACGAGCAGTACTTC. It encodes CASSALDSVYSYEQYF.